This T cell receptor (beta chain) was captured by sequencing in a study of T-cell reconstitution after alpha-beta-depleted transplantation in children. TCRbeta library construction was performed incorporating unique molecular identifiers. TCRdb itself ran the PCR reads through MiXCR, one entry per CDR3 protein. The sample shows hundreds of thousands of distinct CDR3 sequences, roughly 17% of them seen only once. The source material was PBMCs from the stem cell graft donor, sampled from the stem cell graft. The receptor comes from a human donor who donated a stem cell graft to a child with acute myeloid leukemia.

CDR3 nucleotide sequence: TGTGCCAGCAGTATACAGGGATCACCCCTCCACTTT. Translating it yields CASSIQGSPLHF. The rearrangement uses TRBV28 and TRBJ1-6; perhaps TRBD1 as D (6 bases). The CDR3 extends over 12 amino acids. CDR1 is MDHEN and CDR2 is SYDVKM in the germline V gene. Trimming left V 5 bases short and J 10 bases short, with 9 bases between. Supplemented by reference TRBV28 and TRBJ1-6, the full variable domain reads DVKVTQSSRYLVKRTGEKVFLECVQDMDHENMFWYRQDPGLGLRLIYFSYDVKMKEKGDIPEGYSVSREKKERFSLILESASTNQTSMYLCASSIQGSPLHFGNGTRLTVT.